Below are 14 T cell receptor beta chains sequenced from a single sample in a study of response to subunit inactivated influenza vaccine. TCRdb independently ran MiXCR on the RT-PCR reads; one entry per CDR3 protein. The table has 700,000 to 800,000 distinct CDR3 sequences, around 20% seen once. The input for sequencing was PBMCs from blood, taken 5 to 6 days after vaccination. These receptor sequences come from a man between 50 and 59 years old who received an inactivated influenza vaccine.

The chain combines TRBV27 with TRBJ2-1; 7 bases fit TRBD1. Germline CDR1 is MNHEY and CDR2 is SMNVEV (reference sequence). The CDR3 is made up of 13 amino acids. J was trimmed by 6 bases and V by 6 bases; bases with no gene match: 5. CDR3 in amino acids: CASSTDRTNEQFF. Written as DNA, the CDR3 is TGTGCCAGCAGCACGGACAGGACCAATGAGCAGTTCTTC.

The chain links TRBV7-6 to TRBJ1-2; TRBD1 aligns across 8 bases. With V trimmed by 2 bases and J by 9 bases, 11 bases remained unmatched. CDR3 length equals 15 residues. Germline V gene sequence: CDR1 SGHVS, CDR2 FNYEAQ. The CDR3 region is CASSLTPDRDSRYTF. CDR3 coding DNA: TGTGCCAGCAGCTTAACCCCGGACAGGGATAGTCGCTACACCTTC.

This clonotype was seen a few times. The gene calls are TRBV7-9 and TRBJ2-3; TRBD2 matches 8 bases. Germline CDR1 and CDR2: SEHNR and FQNEAQ (reference sequence). The CDR3 is made up of 17 amino acids. J gave up 0 bases and V 5 bases, and 10 bases lay outside the gene matches. The CDR3 region is CASSPPGLGISTDTQYF. The CDR3 bases are TGTGCCAGCAGCCCCCCGGGACTAGGGATAAGCACAGATACGCAGTATTTT.

The chain recombines TRBV3-1 with TRBJ2-1; D may be TRBD2 (5 bases). The CDR3 extends over 13 amino acids. Germline CDR1 reads LGHDT; CDR2 reads YNNKEL (reference sequence). Deletions cut 4 bases from V and 5 bases from J, with 9 bases between. In nucleotides, the CDR3 is TGTGCCAGCAGCCCCTCTAGCAACAATGAGCAGTTCTTC. It translates to CASSPSSNNEQFF.

This clonotype was counted only a few times. V and J are TRBV7-3 and TRBJ2-7; no reliable D call. V was shortened by 2 bases and J by 5 bases, with 16 bases between the two germline ends. Germline V lookup: CDR1 SGHTA, CDR2 FQGTGA. This CDR3 spans 15 amino acids. The CDR3 region is CASSLLGAPSDEQYF. DNA for the CDR3: TGTGCCAGCAGCTTACTCGGAGCCCCGTCTGACGAGCAGTACTTC.

This clonotype was detected a few times. The chain has TRBV29-1 and TRBJ2-3; D may be TRBD1 (7 bases). Trimming left V 4 bases short and J 5 bases short, with 13 bases between. CDR3 size: 13 residues. Germline CDR1 reads SQVTM; CDR2 reads ANQGSEA. Written as DNA, the CDR3 is TGCAGCGTTGCTAGGGGGCGGGGAGATACGCAGTATTTT. It yields the protein CSVARGRGDTQYF.

The chain recombines TRBV20-1 with TRBJ2-7; the match to TRBD2 covers 8 bases. This CDR3 region has 15 residues. The ends lost 0 bases at V and 3 bases at J; junction bases unmatched: 7. CDR1 is DFQATT, CDR2 SNEGSKA, per germline (reference sequence). The CDR3, as DNA: TGCAGTGCTAGAGATTTGGTTAGCGGGAACTACGAGCAGTACTTC. Its translation: CSARDLVSGNYEQYF.

The sample holds a few counts of this clonotype. The V and J genes are TRBV6-6 and TRBJ2-7; possibly TRBD1 for D (5 bases). The V gene lost 2 bases and the J gene lost 9 bases, with 11 bases spanning the gap. The CDR3 is 12 amino acids. Germline CDR1 MNHNY, CDR2 SVGAGI (reference sequence). CDR3 loop: CASSYGQSGQYF. The CDR3 DNA follows: TGTGCCAGCAGTTACGGACAATCAGGGCAGTACTTC.

This clonotype came up many times. The junction differs from germline at one of its ends, possibly a read error. J is TRBJ2-3 and V is TRBV7-2, with 7 bases that match TRBD2. The germline CDR1 and CDR2 sequences are SGHTA and FQGNSA. This CDR3 has 15 amino acids. CDR3 sequence reads: CASSLASGGTDTQYF. In nucleotides, the CDR3 is TGTGCCAGCAGTTTAGCTAGCGGAGGCACAGATACGCAGTATTTT.

The V call is TRBV7-2, the J call TRBJ2-7; D perhaps matches TRBD1 (6 bases). There are 14 residues in the CDR3. The germline V gene has CDR1 SGHTA and CDR2 FQGNSA. Trimming removed 1 base from V and 3 bases from J, with 10 bases in between. The CDR3: CASSLGSRGYEQYF. The CDR3 nucleotides are TGTGCCAGCAGCTTAGGGAGCAGGGGCTACGAGCAGTACTTC.

The chain recombines TRBV7-9 with TRBJ2-3; 8 nucleotides agree with TRBD2. Per germline, CDR1 SEHNR and CDR2 FQNEAQ (reference sequence). The CDR3 extends over 16 amino acids. V lost 3 bases, J lost 2 bases, and 7 bases stayed unmatched. CDR3 DNA: TGTGCCAGCAGCTTCGACCGGACTAGCCTCACAGATACGCAGTATTTT. It translates to CASSFDRTSLTDTQYF.

V is TRBV14 and J is TRBJ2-7; 7 bases agree with TRBD1. Germline lookup yields CDR1 SGHDN and CDR2 FVKESK. This CDR3 is built from 13 residues. V was pared by 4 bases and J by 6 bases, with 6 bases of the junction left unmatched. The CDR3 reads CASSRDRLSEQYF. The CDR3, as DNA: TGTGCCAGCAGCCGGGACAGACTTTCCGAGCAGTACTTC.

The chain has TRBV5-6 and TRBJ2-5, with TRBD2 matching over 11 bases. V was pared by 2 bases and J by 3 bases, with 3 bases of the junction left unmatched. This CDR3 is built from 15 residues. Germline CDR1 SGHDT, CDR2 YYEEEE. The CDR3 nucleotides are TGTGCCAGCAGCTTTCAGGGACTAGCGGAAGAGACCCAGTACTTC. Protein: CASSFQGLAEETQYF.

In DNA, the CDR3 is TGCGCCAGCAGCTTAAGCCACACCACCGGGGAGCTGTTTTTT. It codes for CASSLSHTTGELFF. V gene TRBV5-1 combines with J gene TRBJ2-2, with D hard to call. This CDR3 comprises 14 residues. Trimming took 2 bases from V and 4 from J, leaving 9 bases between them. From germline, CDR1 is SGHRS and CDR2 YFSETQ.